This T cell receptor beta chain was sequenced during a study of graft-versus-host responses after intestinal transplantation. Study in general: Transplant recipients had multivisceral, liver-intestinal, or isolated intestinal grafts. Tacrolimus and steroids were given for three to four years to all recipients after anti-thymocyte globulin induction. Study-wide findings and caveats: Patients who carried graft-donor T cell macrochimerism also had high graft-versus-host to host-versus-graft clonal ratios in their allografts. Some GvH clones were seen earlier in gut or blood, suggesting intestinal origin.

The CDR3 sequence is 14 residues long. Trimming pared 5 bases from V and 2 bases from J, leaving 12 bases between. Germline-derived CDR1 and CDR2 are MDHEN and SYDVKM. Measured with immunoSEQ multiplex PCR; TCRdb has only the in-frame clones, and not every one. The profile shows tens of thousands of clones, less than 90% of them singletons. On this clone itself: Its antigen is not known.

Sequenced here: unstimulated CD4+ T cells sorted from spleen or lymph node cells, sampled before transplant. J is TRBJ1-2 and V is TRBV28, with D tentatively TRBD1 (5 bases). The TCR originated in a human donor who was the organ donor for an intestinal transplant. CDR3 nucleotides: TGTGCCAGCAGTACTGCGGACACCAACTATGGCTACACCTTC. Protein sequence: CASSTADTNYGYTF.